This T cell receptor (beta chain) was identified in a study of response to subunit inactivated influenza vaccine. TCRdb re-derived calls from the RT-PCR reads in MiXCR, one entry per CDR3 protein. The sample yields about 190,000 distinct CDR3 sequences, around 15% seen once. Germline assignment: CDR1 MDHEN and CDR2 SYDVKM. The CDR3 has 13 residues. The germline V and J ends were trimmed by 6 bases and 3 bases, with 10 bases remaining between them. The study's findings and limits: Few new T cells, the authors suggested, are recruited by each seasonal influenza vaccination.

This clonotype showed up just a few times. Its cognate antigen is unknown. The sequence was obtained from a middle-aged man who received an inactivated influenza vaccine. The material sequenced was CD8+ T cells sorted from PBMCs, taken roughly 5 days after vaccination. This sequence joins TRBV28 and TRBJ2-3, with D hard to call. CDR3: CASSPPYTDTQYF. In DNA, the CDR3 is TGTGCCAGCAGCCCCCCTTATACAGATACGCAGTATTTT.